What follows is one T cell receptor (beta chain) and its context. Authors' analysis steps: How many nucleated cells were present was estimated from reference gene primer amplification. TCRdb keeps only in-frame clones here, not all; method: immunoSEQ multiplex PCR. The D gene and trimming were derived from the DNA, and the V and J assignments and clone size from that table. The data show approximately 80,000 clones, with about 85% seen just once and less than 2.5% held by the top ten. This specimen belongs to a study of blood T cell repertoires in COVID-19. Study in general: T cells, B-cell-depleted T cells, or PBMCs provided the cDNA or gDNA that served as material.

V lost 3 bases, J lost 7 bases, and 15 bases lay in between. Germline-derived CDR1 and CDR2 are SGHNT and YENEEA. The CDR3 extends over 14 amino acids. The sequenced sample consisted of peripheral blood. The chain joins TRBV11-3 to TRBJ1-2; possibly TRBD1 for D (5 bases). The clonotype originates from a woman in her seventies with acute or convalescent COVID-19. This chain's CDR3 is CASSLRGGSSGYTF. The CDR3 nucleotides read TGTGCCAGCAGCTTGAGGGGAGGGTCATCTGGCTACACCTTC.